This paragraph covers one T cell receptor beta chain sequence. Its antigen is undetermined. This CDR3 has 17 residues. The germline V gene has CDR1 SGHKS and CDR2 YYEKEE (reference sequence). V gave up 4 bases and J gave up 1 base, with 21 bases separating them. While the first cohort had around 700 subjects, the donors belonged to the separate validation cohort of over a hundred subjects. TCRdb's copy holds only in-frame clones and misses some; the assay was immunoSEQ multiplex PCR. The repertoire holds some 84,000 clones, about nine tenths seen once, with approximately 2.2% in the top ten. These data are taken from a study of cytomegalovirus exposure and HLA in healthy donors. Study results and limitations: The tendency of first-cohort TCR clusters to co-occur in the roughly 110 validation repertoires was the finding of a later analysis.

The origin of this receptor is a man aged 25-40 years in good health and CMV-seronegative. This sequence joins TRBV5-5 and TRBJ2-7, with D perhaps TRBD2 (7 bases). Sequenced sample: PBMCs. CDR3 DNA: TGTGCCAGCAGCAATATGGGGGCGGGGGTAAATTCCTACGAGCAGTACTTC. Residues: CASSNMGAGVNSYEQYF.